Here is one TCR beta chain with its context. Antigen unknown. These data are taken from a study of monozygotic twins with cystic fibrosis. Study conclusions and caveats: Unrelated CF individuals shared fewer identical clonotypes than monozygotic CF twins. J usage was most co-twin-similar in 8 of 16 pairs, V in 13.

Sequenced by immunoSEQ multiplex PCR; TCRdb stores in-frame clones only, minus some. The table lists roughly 10,000 clones, 96% of them singletons, with about 0.79% in the top ten. Germline values: CDR1 LNHNV, CDR2 YYDKDF (reference sequence). The CDR3 contains 13 residues. The V and J genes are TRBV15 and TRBJ2-7; D tentatively fits TRBD1 or TRBD2 (6 bases each). The sample consisted of blood. The origin of this receptor is a boy aged 5-17 years with cystic fibrosis. CDR3 DNA: TGTGCCACCAGCAGTCCTGACAGGCGGGGAAGGGAGGTC. This encodes CATSSPDRRGREV.